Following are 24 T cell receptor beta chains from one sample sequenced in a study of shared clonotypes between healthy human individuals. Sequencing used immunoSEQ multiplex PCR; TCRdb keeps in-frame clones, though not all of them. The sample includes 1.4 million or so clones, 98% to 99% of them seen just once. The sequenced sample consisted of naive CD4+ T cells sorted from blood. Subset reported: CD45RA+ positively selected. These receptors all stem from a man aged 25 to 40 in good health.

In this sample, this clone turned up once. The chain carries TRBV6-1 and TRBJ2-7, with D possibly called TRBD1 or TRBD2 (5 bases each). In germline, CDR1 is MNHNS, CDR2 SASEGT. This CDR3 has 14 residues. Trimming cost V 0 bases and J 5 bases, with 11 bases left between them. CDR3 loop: CASSEAGVPNEQYF. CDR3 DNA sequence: TGTGCCAGCAGTGAAGCGGGGGTTCCAAACGAGCAGTACTTC.

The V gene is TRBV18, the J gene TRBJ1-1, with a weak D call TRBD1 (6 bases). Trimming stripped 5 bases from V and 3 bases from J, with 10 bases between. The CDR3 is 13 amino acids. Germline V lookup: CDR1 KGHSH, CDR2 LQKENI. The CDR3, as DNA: TGTGCCAGCTCAGAGGACAGCTACACTGAAGCTTTCTTT. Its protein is CASSEDSYTEAFF.

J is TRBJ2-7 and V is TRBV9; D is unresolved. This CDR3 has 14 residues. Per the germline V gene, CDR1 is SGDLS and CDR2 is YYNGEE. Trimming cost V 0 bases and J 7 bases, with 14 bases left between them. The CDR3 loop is CASSVASHPGEQYF. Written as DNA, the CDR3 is TGTGCCAGCAGCGTAGCTTCTCACCCTGGGGAGCAGTACTTC.

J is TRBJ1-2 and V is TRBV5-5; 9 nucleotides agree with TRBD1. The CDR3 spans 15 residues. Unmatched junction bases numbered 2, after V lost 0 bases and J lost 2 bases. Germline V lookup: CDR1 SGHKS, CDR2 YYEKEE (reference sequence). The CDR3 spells CASSLVGTGNYGYTF. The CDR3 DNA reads TGTGCCAGCAGCTTGGTAGGGACAGGGAACTATGGCTACACCTTC.

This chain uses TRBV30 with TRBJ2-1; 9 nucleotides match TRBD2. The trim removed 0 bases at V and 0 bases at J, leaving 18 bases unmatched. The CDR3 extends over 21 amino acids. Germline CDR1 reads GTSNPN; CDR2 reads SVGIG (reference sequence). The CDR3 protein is CAWSVVPLSTSGADSYNEQFF. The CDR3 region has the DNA TGTGCCTGGAGTGTAGTCCCCCTTTCGACTAGCGGAGCTGACTCCTACAATGAGCAGTTCTTC.

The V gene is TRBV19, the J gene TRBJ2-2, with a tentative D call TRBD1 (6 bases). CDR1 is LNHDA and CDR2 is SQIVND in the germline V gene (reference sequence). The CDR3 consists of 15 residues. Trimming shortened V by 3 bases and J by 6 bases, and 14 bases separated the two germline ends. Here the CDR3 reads CASSMGRRQAGELFF. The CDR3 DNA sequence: TGTGCCAGTAGTATGGGACGGAGACAGGCCGGGGAGCTGTTTTTT.

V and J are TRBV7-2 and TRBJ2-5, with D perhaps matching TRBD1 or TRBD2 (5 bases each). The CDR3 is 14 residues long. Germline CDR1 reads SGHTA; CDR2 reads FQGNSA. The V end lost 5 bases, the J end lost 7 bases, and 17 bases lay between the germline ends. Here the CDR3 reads CASSGRGDRATQYF. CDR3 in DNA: TGTGCCAGCAGCGGCAGAGGGGACCGCGCGACCCAGTACTTC.

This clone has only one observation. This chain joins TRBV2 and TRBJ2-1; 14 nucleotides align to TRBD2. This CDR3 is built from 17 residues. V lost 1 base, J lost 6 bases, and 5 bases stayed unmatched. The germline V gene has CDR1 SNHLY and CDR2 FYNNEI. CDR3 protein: CASSEGGLAGVRNEQFF. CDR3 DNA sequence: TGTGCCAGCAGTGAAGGGGGACTAGCGGGAGTGCGCAATGAGCAGTTCTTC.

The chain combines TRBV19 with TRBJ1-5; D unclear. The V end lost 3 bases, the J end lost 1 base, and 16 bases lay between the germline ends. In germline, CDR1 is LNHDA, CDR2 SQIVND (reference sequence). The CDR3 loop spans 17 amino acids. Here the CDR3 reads CASSIYQSGWSNQPQHF. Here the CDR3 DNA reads TGTGCCAGTAGTATTTACCAATCGGGTTGGAGCAATCAGCCCCAGCATTTT.

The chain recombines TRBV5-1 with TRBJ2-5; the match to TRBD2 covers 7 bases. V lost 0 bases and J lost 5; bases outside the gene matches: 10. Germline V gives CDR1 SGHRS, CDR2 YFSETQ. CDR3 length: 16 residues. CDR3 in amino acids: CASSLALSGILETQYF. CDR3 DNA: TGCGCCAGCAGCTTGGCTTTGAGCGGGATTCTGGAGACCCAGTACTTC.

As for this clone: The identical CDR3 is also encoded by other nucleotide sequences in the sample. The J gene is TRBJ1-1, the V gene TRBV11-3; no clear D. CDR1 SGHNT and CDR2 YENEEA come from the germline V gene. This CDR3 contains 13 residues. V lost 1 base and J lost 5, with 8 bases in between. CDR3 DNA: TGTGCCAGCAGCTTAGGGGATTCGACTGAAGCTTTCTTT. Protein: CASSLGDSTEAFF.

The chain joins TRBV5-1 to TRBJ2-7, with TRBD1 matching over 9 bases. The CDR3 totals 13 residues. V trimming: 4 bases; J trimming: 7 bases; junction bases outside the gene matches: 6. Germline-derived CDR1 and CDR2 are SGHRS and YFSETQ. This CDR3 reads CASSRDRDGEQYF. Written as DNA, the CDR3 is TGCGCCAGCAGCCGGGACAGGGATGGGGAGCAGTACTTC.

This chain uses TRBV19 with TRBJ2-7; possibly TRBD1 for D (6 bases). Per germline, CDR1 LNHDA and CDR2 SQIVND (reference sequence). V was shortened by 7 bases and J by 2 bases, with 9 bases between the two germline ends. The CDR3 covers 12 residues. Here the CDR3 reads CASTTGTYEQYF. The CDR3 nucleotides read TGTGCCAGTACGACAGGTACCTACGAGCAGTACTTC.

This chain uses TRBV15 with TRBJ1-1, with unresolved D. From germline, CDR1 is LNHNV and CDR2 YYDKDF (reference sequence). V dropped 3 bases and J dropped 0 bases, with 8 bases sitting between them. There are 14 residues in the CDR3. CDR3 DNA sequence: TGTGCCACCAGCAGGCAGAAAATGAACACTGAAGCTTTCTTT. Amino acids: CATSRQKMNTEAFF.

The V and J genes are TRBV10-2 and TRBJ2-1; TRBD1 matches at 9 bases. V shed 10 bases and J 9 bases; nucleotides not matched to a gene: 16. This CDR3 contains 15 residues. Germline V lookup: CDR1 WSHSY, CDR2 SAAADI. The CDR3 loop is CANRDRAWDTGEQFF. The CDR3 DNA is TGCGCCAACAGGGACAGGGCTTGGGATACTGGTGAGCAGTTCTTC.

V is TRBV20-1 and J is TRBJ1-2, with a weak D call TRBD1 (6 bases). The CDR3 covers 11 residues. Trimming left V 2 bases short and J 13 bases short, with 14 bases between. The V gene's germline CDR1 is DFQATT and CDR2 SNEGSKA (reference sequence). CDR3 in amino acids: CSARLGTQSTF. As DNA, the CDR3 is TGCAGTGCTAGACTGGGGACACAGTCCACCTTC.

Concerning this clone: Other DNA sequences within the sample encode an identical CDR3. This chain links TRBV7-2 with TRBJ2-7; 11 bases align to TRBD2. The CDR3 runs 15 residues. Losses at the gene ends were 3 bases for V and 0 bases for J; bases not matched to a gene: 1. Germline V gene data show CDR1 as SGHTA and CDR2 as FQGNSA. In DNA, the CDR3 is TGTGCCAGCAGCTTGGGACTAGCGGCCTCCTACGAGCAGTACTTC. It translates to CASSLGLAASYEQYF. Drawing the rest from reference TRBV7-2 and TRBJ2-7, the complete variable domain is GAGVSQSPSNKVTEKGKDVELRCDPISGHTALYWYRQSLGQGLEFLIYFQGNSAPDKSGLPSDRFSAERTGGSVSTLTIQRTQQEDSAVYLCASSLGLAASYEQYFGPGTRLTVT.

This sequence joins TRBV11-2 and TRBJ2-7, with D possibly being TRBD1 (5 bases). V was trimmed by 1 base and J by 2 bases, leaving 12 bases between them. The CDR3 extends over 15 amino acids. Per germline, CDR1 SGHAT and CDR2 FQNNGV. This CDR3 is CASSLVSAGTYEQYF. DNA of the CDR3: TGTGCCAGCAGCTTAGTTTCAGCAGGGACCTACGAGCAGTACTTC. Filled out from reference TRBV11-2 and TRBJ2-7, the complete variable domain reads EAGVAQSPRYKIIEKRQSVAFWCNPISGHATLYWYQQILGQGPKLLIQFQNNGVVDDSQLPKDRFSAERLKGVDSTLKIQPAKLEDSAVYLCASSLVSAGTYEQYFGPGTRLTVT.

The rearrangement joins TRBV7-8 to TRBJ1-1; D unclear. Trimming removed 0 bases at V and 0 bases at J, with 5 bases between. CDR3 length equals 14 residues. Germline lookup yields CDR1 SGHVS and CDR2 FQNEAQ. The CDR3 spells CASSLAQMNTEAFF. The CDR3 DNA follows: TGTGCCAGCAGCTTAGCCCAGATGAACACTGAAGCTTTCTTT.

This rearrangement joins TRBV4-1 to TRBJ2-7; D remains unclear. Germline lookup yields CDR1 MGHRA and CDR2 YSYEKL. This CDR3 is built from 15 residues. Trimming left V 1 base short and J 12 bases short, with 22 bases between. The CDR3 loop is CASSQVKERPRKWYF. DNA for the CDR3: TGCGCCAGCAGCCAAGTCAAGGAGCGTCCCCGTAAGTGGTACTTC.

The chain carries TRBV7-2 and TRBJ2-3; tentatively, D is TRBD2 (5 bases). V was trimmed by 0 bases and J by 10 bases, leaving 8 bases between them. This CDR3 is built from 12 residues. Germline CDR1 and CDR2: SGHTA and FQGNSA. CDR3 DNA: TGTGCCAGCAGCTTAGCTGGGAGATCGCAGTATTTT. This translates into CASSLAGRSQYF.

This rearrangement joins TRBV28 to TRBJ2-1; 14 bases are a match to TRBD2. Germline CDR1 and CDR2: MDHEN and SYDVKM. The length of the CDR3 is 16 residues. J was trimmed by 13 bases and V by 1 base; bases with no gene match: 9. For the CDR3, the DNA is TGTGCCAGCAGTTTATCAATGACCGGGACTAGCGGGAGACAGTTCTTC. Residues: CASSLSMTGTSGRQFF.

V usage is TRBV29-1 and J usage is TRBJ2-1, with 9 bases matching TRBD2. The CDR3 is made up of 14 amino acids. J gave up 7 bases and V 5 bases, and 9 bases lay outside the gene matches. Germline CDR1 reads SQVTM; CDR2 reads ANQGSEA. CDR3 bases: TGCAGCGTTTTGGCTAGCGGGAACCCTAATGAGCAGTTCTTC. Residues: CSVLASGNPNEQFF.

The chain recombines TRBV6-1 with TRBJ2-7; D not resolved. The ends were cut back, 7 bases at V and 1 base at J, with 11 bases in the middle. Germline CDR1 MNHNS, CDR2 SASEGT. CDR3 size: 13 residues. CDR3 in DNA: TGTGCCAGCAACCGGGCTACGTCCTACGAGCAGTACTTC. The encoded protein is CASNRATSYEQYF.